The present entry profiles one T cell receptor (beta chain) with its context. Antigen specificity is unknown. The CDR3 consists of 15 residues. Germline values: CDR1 SNHLY, CDR2 FYNNEI. The V gene end was trimmed by 5 bases and the J gene end by 3 bases; junction bases not matched to a gene: 6. This sample stems from a study of T cell responses to AZD1222 COVID-19 vaccine. Study-level results: Most donors were white British, females outnumbered males, and clonal diversity was possibly underestimated.

TCRdb's table, derived via immunoSEQ multiplex PCR, lists solely in-frame clones and lacks some. The table lists 90,000 to 110,000 clones, roughly nine tenths of them singletons, with approximately 45% in the top ten. The sequence came from an adult who received the AZD1222 COVID-19 vaccine. The sample was peripheral blood, taken 28 days after the second AZD1222 dose. The chain joins TRBV2 to TRBJ1-5, with 8 bases matching TRBD1. CDR3 coding DNA: TGTGCCAGCAGTTTGGACAGGGCCGCCAATCAGCCCCAGCATTTT. Protein sequence: CASSLDRAANQPQHF.